This T cell receptor (beta chain) is drawn from a study of T cells in Graves' hyperthyroidism and ophthalmopathy. In its sample, this clonotype was seen many times. V was shortened by 6 bases and J by 4 bases, with 12 bases between the two germline ends. The germline gives CDR1 MNHEY, CDR2 SVGEGT. The CDR3 covers 13 residues. Researchers amplified the TCR beta CDR3 regions from RNA transcripts. First-round RT-PCR with HTBI primers amplified the TCR CDR3 region. Each CDR3 protein is one row after TCRdb ran MiXCR on the multiplex PCR reads. The repertoire includes some 460,000 distinct CDR3 sequences, less than 20% of them detected once, and around 7.3% sits in the top ten.

Sequencing was carried out using blood. The source is a woman aged 18-35 years with Graves' hyperthyroidism. This chain connects TRBV6-2 or TRBV6-3 to TRBJ2-5, with TRBD2 as a possible D gene (5 bases). CDR3 coding DNA: TGTGCCAGCAGCACTAGGTCAAGAGAGACCCAGTACTTC. Translation: CASSTRSRETQYF.